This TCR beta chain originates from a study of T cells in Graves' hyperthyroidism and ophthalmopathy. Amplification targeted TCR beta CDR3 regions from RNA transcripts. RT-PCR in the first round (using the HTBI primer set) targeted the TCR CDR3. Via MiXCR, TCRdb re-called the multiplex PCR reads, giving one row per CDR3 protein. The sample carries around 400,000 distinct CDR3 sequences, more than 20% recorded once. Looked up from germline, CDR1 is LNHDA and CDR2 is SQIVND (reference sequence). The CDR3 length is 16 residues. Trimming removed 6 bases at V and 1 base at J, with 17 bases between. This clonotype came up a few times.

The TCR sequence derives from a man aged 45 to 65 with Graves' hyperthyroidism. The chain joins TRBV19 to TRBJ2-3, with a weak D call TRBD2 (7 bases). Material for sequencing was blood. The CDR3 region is CASSHFQGGGTDTQYF. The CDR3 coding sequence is TGTGCCAGTAGCCATTTCCAAGGGGGGGGCACAGATACGCAGTATTTT.